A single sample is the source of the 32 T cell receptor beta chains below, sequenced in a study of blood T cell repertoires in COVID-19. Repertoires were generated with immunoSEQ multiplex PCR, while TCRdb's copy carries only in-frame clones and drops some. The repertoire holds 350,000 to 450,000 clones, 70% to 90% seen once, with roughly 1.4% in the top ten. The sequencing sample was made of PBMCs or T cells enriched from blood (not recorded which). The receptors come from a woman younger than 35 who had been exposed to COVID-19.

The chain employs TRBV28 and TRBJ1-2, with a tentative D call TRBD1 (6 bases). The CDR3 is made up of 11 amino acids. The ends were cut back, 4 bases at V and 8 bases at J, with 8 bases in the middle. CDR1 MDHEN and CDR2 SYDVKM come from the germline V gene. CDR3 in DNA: TGTGCCAGCAGTTACAGGGACGGCTACACCTTC. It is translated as CASSYRDGYTF.

CDR3 nucleotide sequence: TGTGCCAGCACAAACAGGGGGCTATATGAAAAACTGTTTTTT. Protein sequence: CASTNRGLYEKLFF. The chain recombines TRBV27 with TRBJ1-4, with 9 nucleotides matching TRBD1. Germline values: CDR1 MNHEY, CDR2 SMNVEV (reference sequence). The CDR3 extends over 14 amino acids. V gave up 7 bases and J gave up 6 bases; unmatched junction bases: 6.

The CDR3 is CASSTWTGGNYEQYF. The CDR3 DNA sequence: TGTGCCAGCAGCACCTGGACAGGGGGTAATTACGAGCAGTACTTC. The chain couples TRBV7-2 to TRBJ2-7, with 10 bases that match TRBD1. CDR1 and CDR2 (germline): SGHTA, FQGNSA. The CDR3 loop spans 15 amino acids. V shed 5 bases and J 4 bases; nucleotides not matched to a gene: 8.

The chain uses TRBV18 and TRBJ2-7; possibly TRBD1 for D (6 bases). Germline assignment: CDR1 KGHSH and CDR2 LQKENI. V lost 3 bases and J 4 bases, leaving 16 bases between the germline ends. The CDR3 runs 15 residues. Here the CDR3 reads CASSPRPDSIYEQYF. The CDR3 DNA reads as TGTGCCAGCTCACCTCGCCCGGACAGCATATACGAGCAGTACTTC.

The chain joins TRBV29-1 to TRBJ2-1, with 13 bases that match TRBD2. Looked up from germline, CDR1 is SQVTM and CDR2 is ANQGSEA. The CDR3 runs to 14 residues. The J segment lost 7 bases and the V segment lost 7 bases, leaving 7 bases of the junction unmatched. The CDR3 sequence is CSDRTSGSANEQFF. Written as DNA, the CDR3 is TGCAGCGACCGGACTAGCGGGAGCGCGAATGAGCAGTTCTTC.

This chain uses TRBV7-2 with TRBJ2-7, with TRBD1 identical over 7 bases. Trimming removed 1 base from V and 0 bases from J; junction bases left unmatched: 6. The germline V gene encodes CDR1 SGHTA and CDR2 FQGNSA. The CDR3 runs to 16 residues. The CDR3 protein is CASSLGRGLNSYEQYF. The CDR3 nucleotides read TGTGCCAGCAGCTTAGGAAGGGGGCTAAACTCCTACGAGCAGTACTTC.

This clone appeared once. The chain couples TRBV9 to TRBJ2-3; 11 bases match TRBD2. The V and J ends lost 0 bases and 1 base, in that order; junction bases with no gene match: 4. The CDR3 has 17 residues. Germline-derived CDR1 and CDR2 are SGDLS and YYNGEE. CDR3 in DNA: TGTGCCAGCAGCGTAGGGGTAGCGGGAGGGGGCACAGATACGCAGTATTTT. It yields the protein CASSVGVAGGGTDTQYF.

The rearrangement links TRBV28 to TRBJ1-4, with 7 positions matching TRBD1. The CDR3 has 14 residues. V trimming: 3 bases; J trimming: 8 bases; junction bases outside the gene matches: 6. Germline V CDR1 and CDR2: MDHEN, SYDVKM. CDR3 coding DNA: TGTGCCAGCAGTTTGGACAGGTTTGAAGAAAAACTGTTTTTT. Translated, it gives CASSLDRFEEKLFF. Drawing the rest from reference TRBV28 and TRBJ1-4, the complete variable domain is DVKVTQSSRYLVKRTGEKVFLECVQDMDHENMFWYRQDPGLGLRLIYFSYDVKMKEKGDIPEGYSVSREKKERFSLILESASTNQTSMYLCASSLDRFEEKLFFGSGTQLSVL.

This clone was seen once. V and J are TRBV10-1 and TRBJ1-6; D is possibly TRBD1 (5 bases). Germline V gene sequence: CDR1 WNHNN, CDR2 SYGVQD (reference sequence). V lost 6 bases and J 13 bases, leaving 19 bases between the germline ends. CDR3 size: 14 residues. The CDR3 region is CASSAGVAGSPLHF. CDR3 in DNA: TGCGCCAGCAGCGCGGGGGTGGCAGGATCCCCCCTCCACTTT.

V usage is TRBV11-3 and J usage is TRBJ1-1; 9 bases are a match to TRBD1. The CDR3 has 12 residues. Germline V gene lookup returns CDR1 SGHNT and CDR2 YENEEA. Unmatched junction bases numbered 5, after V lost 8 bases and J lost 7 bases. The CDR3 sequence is CASGQGLNEAFF. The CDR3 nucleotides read TGTGCCAGCGGACAGGGGTTAAATGAAGCTTTCTTT.

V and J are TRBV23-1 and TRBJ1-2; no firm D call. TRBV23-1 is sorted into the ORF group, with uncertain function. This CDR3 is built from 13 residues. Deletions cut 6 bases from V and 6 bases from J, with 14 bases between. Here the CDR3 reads CASSQSCGDGYTF. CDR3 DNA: TGCGCCAGCAGCCAGTCGTGCGGGGATGGCTACACCTTC.

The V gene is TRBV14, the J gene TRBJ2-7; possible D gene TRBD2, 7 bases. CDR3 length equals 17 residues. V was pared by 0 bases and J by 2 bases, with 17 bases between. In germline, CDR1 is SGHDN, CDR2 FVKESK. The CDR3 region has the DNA TGTGCCAGCAGCCAAGAAGAAGGGGGGGTGGCGGCCTACGAGCAGTACTTC. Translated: CASSQEEGGVAAYEQYF. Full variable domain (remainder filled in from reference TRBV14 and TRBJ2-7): EAGVTQFPSHSVIEKGQTVTLRCDPISGHDNLYWYRRVMGKEIKFLLHFVKESKQDESGMPNNRFLAERTGGTYSTLKVQPAELEDSGVYFCASSQEEGGVAAYEQYFGPGTRLTVT.

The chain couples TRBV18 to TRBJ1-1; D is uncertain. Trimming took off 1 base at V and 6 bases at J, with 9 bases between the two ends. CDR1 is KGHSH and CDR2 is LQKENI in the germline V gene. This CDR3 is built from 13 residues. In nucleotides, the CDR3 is TGTGCCAGCTCACCACAGGTGGAGGCTGAAGCTTTCTTT. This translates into CASSPQVEAEAFF.

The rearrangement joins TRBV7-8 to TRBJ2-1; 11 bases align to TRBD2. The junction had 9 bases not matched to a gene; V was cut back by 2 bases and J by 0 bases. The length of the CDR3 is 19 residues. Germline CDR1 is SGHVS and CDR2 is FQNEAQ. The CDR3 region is CASSLFLAGGRNSYNEQFF. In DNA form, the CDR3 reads TGTGCCAGCAGCTTATTTCTAGCGGGGGGCCGGAACTCCTACAATGAGCAGTTCTTC. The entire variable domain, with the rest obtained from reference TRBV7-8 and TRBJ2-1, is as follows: GAGVSQSPRYKVAKRGQDVALRCDPISGHVSLFWYQQALGQGPEFLTYFQNEAQLDKSGLPSDRFFAERPEGSVSTLKIQRTQQEDSAVYLCASSLFLAGGRNSYNEQFFGPGTRLTVL.

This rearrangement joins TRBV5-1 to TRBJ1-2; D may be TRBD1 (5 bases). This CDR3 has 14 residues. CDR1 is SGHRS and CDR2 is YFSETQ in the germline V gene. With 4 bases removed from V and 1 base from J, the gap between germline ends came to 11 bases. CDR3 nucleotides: TGCGCCAGCAGCCCAATGGGACTTAACTATGGCTACACCTTC. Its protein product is CASSPMGLNYGYTF.

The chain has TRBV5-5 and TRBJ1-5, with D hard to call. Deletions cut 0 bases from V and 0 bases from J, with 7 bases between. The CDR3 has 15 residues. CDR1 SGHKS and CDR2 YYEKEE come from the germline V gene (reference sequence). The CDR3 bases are TGTGCCAGCAGCTTGGATAGCCTTAGCAATCAGCCCCAGCATTTT. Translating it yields CASSLDSLSNQPQHF.

DNA for the CDR3: TGTGCCAGCAGTGGGCAGGGGTATCAGCCCCAGCATTTT. Translating gives CASSGQGYQPQHF. The genes are TRBV2 and TRBJ1-5; perhaps TRBD1 as D (6 bases). The CDR3 sequence is 13 residues long. Germline CDR1 reads SNHLY; CDR2 reads FYNNEI. V was trimmed by 4 bases and J by 5 bases, leaving 9 bases between them.

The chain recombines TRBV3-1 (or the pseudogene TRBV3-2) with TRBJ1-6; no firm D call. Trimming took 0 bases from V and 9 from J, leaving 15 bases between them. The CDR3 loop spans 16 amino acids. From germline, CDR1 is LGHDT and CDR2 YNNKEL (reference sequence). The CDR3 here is CASSQDVTGNSSPLHF. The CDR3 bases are TGTGCCAGCAGCCAAGATGTTACCGGGAACAGTTCACCCCTCCACTTT.

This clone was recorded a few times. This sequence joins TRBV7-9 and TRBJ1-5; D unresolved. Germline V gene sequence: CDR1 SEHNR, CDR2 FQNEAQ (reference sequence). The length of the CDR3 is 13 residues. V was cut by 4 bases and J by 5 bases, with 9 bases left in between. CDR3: CASSSERDQPQHF. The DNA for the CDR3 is TGTGCCAGCAGCTCTGAGCGGGATCAGCCCCAGCATTTT. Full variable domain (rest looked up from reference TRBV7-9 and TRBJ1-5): DTGVSQNPRHKITKRGQNVTFRCDPISEHNRLYWYRQTLGQGPEFLTYFQNEAQLEKSRLLSDRFSAERPKGSFSTLEIQRTEQGDSAMYLCASSSERDQPQHFGDGTRLSIL.

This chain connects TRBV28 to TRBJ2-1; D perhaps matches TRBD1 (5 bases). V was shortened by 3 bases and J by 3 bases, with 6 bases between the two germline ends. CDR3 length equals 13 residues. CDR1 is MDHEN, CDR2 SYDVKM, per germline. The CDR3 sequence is CASSFQGYNEQFF. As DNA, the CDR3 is TGTGCCAGCAGTTTTCAGGGCTACAATGAGCAGTTCTTC.

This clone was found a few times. CDR3: CASSLNFAGTGDYGYTF. For the CDR3, the DNA is TGTGCCAGCAGTTTGAACTTCGCCGGGACAGGGGACTATGGCTACACCTTC. The rearrangement uses TRBV27 and TRBJ1-2; 10 positions match TRBD1. In germline, CDR1 is MNHEY, CDR2 SMNVEV (reference sequence). This CDR3 spans 17 amino acids. The V and J ends lost 3 bases and 3 bases, in that order; junction bases with no gene match: 10.

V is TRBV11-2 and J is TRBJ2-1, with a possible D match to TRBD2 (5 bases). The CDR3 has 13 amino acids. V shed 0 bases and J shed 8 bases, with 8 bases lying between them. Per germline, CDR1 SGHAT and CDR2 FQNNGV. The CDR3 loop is CASSLDRGHEQFF. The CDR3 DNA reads TGTGCCAGCAGCTTAGATCGAGGGCATGAGCAGTTCTTC.

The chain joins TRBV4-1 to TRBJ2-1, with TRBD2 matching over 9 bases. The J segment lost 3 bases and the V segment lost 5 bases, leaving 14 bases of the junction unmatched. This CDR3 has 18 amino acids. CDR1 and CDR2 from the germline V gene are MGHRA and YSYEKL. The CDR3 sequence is CASSTATRGGVGYNEQFF. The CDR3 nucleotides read TGCGCCAGCAGCACCGCCACCCGCGGGGGGGTTGGCTACAATGAGCAGTTCTTC.

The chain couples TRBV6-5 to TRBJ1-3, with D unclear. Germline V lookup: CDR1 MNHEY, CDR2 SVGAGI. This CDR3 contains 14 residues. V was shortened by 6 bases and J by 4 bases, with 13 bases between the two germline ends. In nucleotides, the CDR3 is TGTGCCAGCAGCCCCCTAGCATCGGGAAACACCATATATTTT. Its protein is CASSPLASGNTIYF.

The CDR3 spells CASRLGGFGELFF. CDR3 DNA: TGTGCCAGCAGACTGGGGGGTTTCGGGGAGCTGTTTTTT. The genes are TRBV28 and TRBJ2-2; tentative D call: TRBD2 (6 bases). The length of the CDR3 is 13 residues. Germline values: CDR1 MDHEN, CDR2 SYDVKM. The V gene lost 6 bases and the J gene lost 7 bases, with 12 bases spanning the gap.

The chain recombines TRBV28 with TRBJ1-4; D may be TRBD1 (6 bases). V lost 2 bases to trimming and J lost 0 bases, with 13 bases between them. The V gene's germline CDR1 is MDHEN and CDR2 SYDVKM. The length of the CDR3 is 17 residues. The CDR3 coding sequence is TGTGCCAGCAGTTTAGGGGCGGGGGGCACAACTAATGAAAAACTGTTTTTT. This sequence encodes CASSLGAGGTTNEKLFF.

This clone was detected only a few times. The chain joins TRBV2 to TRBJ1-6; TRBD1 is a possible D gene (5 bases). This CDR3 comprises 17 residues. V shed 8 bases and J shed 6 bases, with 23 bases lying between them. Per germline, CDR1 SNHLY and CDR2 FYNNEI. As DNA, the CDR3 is TGTGCCAGCGTGCGGACGACCCTGGGGGGAAGTAATTCACCCCTCCACTTT. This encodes CASVRTTLGGSNSPLHF.

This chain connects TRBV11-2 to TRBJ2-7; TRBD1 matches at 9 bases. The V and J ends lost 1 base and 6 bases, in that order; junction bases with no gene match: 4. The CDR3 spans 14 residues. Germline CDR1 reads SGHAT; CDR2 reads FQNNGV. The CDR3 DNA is TGTGCCAGCAGCTTAGCCGGACAGGGGTTCGAGCAGTACTTC. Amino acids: CASSLAGQGFEQYF.

The chain's CDR3 is CASRDYLSEQYF. In DNA, the CDR3 is TGTGCCAGCAGGGACTACCTTTCCGAGCAGTACTTC. V usage is TRBV2 and J usage is TRBJ2-7; maybe TRBD2 (6 bases). V lost 6 bases and J lost 6, with 12 bases in between. CDR1 is SNHLY, CDR2 FYNNEI, per germline. The CDR3 length is 12 residues.

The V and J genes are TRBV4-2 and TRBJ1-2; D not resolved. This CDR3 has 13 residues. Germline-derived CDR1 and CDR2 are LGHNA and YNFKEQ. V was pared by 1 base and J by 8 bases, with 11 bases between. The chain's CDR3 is CASSQVRGEGYTF. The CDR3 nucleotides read TGTGCCAGCAGCCAAGTACGGGGAGAAGGCTACACCTTC.

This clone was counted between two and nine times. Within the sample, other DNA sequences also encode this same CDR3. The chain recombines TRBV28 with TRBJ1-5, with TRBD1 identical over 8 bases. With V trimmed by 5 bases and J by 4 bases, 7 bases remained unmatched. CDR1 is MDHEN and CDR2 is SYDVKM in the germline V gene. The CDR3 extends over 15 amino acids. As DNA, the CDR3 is TGTGCCAGCAGTCTCCTAACAGGGGGAAATCAGCCCCAGCATTTT. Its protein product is CASSLLTGGNQPQHF. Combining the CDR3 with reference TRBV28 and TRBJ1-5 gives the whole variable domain DVKVTQSSRYLVKRTGEKVFLECVQDMDHENMFWYRQDPGLGLRLIYFSYDVKMKEKGDIPEGYSVSREKKERFSLILESASTNQTSMYLCASSLLTGGNQPQHFGDGTRLSIL.

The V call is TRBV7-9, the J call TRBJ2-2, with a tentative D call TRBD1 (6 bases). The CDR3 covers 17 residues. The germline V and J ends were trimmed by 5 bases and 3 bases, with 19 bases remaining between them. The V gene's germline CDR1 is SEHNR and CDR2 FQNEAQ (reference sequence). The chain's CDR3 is CASSPFRGRGHTGELFF. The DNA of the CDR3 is TGTGCCAGCAGCCCCTTTCGCGGCAGGGGACACACCGGGGAGCTGTTTTTT.